Only a few counts were recorded for the clone carrying this T cell receptor beta chain. Its matching antigen is unknown. For TCRbeta, the library was prepared with unique molecular identifiers. TCRdb analysed the PCR reads with MiXCR anew, one entry per CDR3 protein. The sample has around 130,000 distinct CDR3 sequences, about 9.5% seen once. The CDR3 covers 17 residues. Trimming stripped 2 bases from V and 2 bases from J, with 16 bases between. The data originate from a study of T-cell reconstitution after alpha-beta-depleted transplantation in children. General observations from the study: Among T cells one year after transplant, newly produced cells accounted for most counts and diversity. Reportedly, roughly two months post-transplant, alpha-beta T cells arose from several hundred expanded graft clones.

The clonotype originates from a girl less than two years old who had a stem cell transplant for combined immunodeficiency, so the T cells may come from the graft donor. J is TRBJ1-5 and V is TRBV12-3 or TRBV12-4; D is unclear. The specimen was PBMCs, mostly from graft donor cells, collected 180 days after TCRalphabeta/CD19-depleted stem cell transplant. CDR3 protein: CASSLNEFRVGNQPQHF. The CDR3 nucleotides read TGTGCCAGCAGTTTAAATGAGTTCCGGGTAGGCAATCAGCCCCAGCATTTT.